Sequencing of this TCR beta chain was carried out in a study of blood T cell repertoires in COVID-19. Overall study: Some COVID-19 samples were acute and others convalescent; all came from the United States, Italy and Spain.

Sequencing was performed with immunoSEQ multiplex PCR; in TCRdb, only in-frame clones are kept and a portion is missing. The table includes roughly 240,000 clones, over 75% detected once. Trimming cost V 2 bases and J 4 bases, with 14 bases left between them. The CDR3 is 15 residues long. Looked up from germline, CDR1 is SGHAT and CDR2 is FQNNGV. The material sequenced was peripheral blood. This TCR came from a middle-aged man with COVID-19, enrolled during active disease. The chain carries TRBV11-2 and TRBJ2-5, with D perhaps TRBD2 (7 bases). In DNA, the CDR3 is TGTGCCAGCAGCTTAAATCCGGGGGGCACAGAGACCCAGTACTTC. It is translated as CASSLNPGGTETQYF.